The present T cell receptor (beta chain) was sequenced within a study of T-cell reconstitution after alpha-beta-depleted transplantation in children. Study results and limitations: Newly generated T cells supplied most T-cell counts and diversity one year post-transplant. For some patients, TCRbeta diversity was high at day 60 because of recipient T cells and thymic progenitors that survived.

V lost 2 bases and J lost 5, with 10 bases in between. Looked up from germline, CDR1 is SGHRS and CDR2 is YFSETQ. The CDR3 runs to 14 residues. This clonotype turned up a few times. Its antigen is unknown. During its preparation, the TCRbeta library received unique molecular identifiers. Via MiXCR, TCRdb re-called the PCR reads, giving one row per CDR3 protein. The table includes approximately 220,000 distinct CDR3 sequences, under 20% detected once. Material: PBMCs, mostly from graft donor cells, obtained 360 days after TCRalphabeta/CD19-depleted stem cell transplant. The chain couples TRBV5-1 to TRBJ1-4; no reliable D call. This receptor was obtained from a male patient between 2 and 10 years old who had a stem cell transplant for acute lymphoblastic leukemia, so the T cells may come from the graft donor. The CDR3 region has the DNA TGCGCCAGCAGCTTTCGTCAGGCCAATGAAAAACTGTTTTTT. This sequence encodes CASSFRQANEKLFF.